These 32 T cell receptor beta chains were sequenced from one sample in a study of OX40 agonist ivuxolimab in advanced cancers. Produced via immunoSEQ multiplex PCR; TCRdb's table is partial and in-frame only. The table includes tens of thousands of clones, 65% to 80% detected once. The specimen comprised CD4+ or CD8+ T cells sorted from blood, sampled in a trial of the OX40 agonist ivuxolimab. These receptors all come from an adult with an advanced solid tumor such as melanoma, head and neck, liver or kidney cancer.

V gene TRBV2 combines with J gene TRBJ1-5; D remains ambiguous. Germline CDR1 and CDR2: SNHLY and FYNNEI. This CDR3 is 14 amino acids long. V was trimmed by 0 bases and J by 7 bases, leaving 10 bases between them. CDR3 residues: CASSEALQLQPQHF. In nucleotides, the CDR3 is TGTGCCAGCAGTGAAGCGCTCCAGCTGCAGCCCCAGCATTTT.

CDR3 region: CASSSYKEYEQYF. In DNA, the CDR3 is TGTGCCAGCAGCTCTTACAAGGAATACGAGCAGTACTTC. The J gene is TRBJ2-7, the V gene TRBV7-2; D remains unclear. V lost 4 bases to trimming and J lost 4 bases, with 11 bases between them. Looked up from germline, CDR1 is SGHTA and CDR2 is FQGNSA. This CDR3 contains 13 residues.

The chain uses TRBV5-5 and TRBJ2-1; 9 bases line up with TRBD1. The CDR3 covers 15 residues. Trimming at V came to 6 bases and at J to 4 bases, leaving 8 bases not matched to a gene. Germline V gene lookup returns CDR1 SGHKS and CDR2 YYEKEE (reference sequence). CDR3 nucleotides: TGTGCCAGCAACAGAGGGACAGGGACTTACAATGAGCAGTTCTTC. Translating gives CASNRGTGTYNEQFF.

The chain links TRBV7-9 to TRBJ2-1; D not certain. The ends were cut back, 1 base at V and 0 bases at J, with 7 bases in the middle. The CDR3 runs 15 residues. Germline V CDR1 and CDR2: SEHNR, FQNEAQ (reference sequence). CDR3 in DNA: TGTGCCAGCAGCTTAGTAACTGGCTCCTACAATGAGCAGTTCTTC. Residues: CASSLVTGSYNEQFF.

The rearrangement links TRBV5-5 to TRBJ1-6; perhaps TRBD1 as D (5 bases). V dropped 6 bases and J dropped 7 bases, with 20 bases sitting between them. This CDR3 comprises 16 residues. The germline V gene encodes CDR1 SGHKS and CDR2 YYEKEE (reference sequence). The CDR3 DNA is TGTGCCAGCACCCCGGGGACCGGGACCTCGAATTCACCCCTCCACTTT. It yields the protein CASTPGTGTSNSPLHF.

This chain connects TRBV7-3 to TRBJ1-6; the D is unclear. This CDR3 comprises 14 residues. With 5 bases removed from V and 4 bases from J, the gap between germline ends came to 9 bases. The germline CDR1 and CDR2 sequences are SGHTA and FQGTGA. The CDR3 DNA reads TGTGCCAGCAGCAGCAGCGCATATAATTCACCCCTCCACTTT. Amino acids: CASSSSAYNSPLHF.

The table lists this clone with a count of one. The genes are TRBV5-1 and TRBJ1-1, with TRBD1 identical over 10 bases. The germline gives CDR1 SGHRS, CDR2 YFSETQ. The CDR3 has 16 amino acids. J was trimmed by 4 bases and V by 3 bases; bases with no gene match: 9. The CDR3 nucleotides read TGCGCCAGCAGCTCCAGACAGGGGGCCGAGAGCACTGAAGCTTTCTTT. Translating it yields CASSSRQGAESTEAFF. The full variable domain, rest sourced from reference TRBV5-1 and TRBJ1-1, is KAGVTQTPRYLIKTRGQQVTLSCSPISGHRSVSWYQQTPGQGLQFLFEYFSETQRNKGNFPGRFSGRQFSNSRSEMNVSTLELGDSALYLCASSSRQGAESTEAFFGQGTRLTVV.

Written as DNA, the CDR3 is TGTGCCAGCTCTCCGAGGGTTGAAGAAAAACTGTTTTTT. As protein: CASSPRVEEKLFF. The chain has TRBV18 and TRBJ1-4; D remains ambiguous. Trimming removed 6 bases from V and 8 bases from J, with 13 bases in between. The length of the CDR3 is 13 residues. Germline V gives CDR1 KGHSH, CDR2 LQKENI.

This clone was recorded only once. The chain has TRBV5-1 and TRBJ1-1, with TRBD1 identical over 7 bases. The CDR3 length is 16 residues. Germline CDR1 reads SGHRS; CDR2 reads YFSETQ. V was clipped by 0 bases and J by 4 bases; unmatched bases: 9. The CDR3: CASSLGQGLEGTEAFF. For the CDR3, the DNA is TGCGCCAGCAGCTTGGGACAGGGACTTGAGGGCACTGAAGCTTTCTTT.

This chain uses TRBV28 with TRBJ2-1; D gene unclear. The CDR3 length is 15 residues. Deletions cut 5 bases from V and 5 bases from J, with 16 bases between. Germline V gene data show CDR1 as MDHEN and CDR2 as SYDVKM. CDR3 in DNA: TGTGCCAGCAGTCCGAGGAAGAGCTTTAACAATGAGCAGTTCTTC. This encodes CASSPRKSFNNEQFF.

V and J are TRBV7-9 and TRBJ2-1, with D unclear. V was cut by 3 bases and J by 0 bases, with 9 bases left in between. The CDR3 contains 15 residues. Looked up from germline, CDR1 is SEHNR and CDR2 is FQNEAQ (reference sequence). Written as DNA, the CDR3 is TGTGCCAGCAGCTTGGTGGGAAGCTCCTACAATGAGCAGTTCTTC. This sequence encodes CASSLVGSSYNEQFF.

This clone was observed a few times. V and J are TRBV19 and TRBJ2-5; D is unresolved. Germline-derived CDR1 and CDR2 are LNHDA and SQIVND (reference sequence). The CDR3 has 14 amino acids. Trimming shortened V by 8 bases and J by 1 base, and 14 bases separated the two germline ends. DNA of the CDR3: TGTGCCAGTGCAGTGGGCCCCAGCCAAGAGACCCAGTACTTC. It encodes CASAVGPSQETQYF.

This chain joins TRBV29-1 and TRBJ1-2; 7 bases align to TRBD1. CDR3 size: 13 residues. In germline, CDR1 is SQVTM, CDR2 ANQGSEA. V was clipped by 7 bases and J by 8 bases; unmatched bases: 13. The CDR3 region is CSGGGGGRSGYTF. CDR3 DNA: TGCAGCGGAGGGGGAGGGGGCCGTAGCGGCTACACCTTC.

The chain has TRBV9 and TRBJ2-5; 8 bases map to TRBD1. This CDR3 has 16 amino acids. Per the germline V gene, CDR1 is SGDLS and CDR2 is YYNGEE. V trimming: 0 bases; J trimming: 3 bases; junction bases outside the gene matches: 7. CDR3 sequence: CASSVAGGNRKETQYF. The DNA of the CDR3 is TGTGCCAGCAGCGTAGCAGGGGGCAATAGAAAAGAGACCCAGTACTTC.

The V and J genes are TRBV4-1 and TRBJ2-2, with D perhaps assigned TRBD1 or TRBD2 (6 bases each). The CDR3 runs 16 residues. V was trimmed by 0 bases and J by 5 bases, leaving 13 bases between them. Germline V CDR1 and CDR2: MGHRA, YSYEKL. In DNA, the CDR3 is TGCGCCAGCAGCCAAGATCCCCGGGGGCGAACCGGGGAGCTGTTTTTT. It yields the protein CASSQDPRGRTGELFF.

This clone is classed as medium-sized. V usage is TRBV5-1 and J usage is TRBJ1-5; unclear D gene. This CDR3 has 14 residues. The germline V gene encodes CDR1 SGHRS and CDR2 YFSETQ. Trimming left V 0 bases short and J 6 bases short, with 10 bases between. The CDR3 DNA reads TGCGCCAGCAGCTTGGAACGGGGAGGTCAGCCCCAGCATTTT. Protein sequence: CASSLERGGQPQHF.

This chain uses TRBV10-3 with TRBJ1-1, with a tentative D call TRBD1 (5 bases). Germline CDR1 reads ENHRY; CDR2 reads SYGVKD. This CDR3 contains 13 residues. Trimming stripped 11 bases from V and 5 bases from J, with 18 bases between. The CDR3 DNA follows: TGTGCCTCGAGGGGTAGCCCCTGGACTGAAGCTTTCTTT. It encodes CASRGSPWTEAFF.

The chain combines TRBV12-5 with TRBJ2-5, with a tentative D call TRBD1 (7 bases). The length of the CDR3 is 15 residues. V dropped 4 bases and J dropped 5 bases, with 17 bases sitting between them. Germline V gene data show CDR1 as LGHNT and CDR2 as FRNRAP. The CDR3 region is CASGSQGGSGETQYF. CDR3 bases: TGTGCTAGTGGTTCCCAGGGGGGTAGTGGGGAGACCCAGTACTTC.

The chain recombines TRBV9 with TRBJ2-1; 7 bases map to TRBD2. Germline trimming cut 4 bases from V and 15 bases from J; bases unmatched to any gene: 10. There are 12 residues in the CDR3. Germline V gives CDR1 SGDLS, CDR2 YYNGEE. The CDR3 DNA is TGTGCCAGCAGCTCATTGGGGGGGAATCCGTTCTTC. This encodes CASSSLGGNPFF.

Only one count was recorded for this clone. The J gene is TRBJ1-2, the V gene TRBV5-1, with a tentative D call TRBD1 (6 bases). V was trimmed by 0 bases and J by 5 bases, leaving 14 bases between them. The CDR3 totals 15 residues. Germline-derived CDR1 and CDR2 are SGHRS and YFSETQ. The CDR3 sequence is CASSLEGDLGYGYTF. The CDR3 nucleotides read TGCGCCAGCAGCTTGGAGGGGGATTTAGGTTATGGCTACACCTTC.

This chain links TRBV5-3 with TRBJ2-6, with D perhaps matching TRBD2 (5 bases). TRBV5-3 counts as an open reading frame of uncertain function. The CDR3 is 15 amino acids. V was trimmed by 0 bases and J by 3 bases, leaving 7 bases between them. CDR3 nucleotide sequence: TGTGCCAGAAGCTTGGCGGGAAATGGGGCCAACGTCCTGACTTTC. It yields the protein CARSLAGNGANVLTF.

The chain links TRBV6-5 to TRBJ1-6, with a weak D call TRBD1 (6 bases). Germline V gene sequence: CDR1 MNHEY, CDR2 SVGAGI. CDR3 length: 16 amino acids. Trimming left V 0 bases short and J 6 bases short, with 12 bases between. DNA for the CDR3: TGTGCCAGCAGTTACTCTGGGCCCAGGGGTAATTCACCCCTCCACTTT. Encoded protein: CASSYSGPRGNSPLHF.

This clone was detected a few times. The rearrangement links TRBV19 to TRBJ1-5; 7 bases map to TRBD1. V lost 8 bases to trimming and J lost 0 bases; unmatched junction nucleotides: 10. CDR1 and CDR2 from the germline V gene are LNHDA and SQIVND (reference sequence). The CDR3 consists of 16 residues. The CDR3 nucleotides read TGTGCCAGTGAGGACAGGAGATCTGATAGCAATCAGCCCCAGCATTTT. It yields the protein CASEDRRSDSNQPQHF.

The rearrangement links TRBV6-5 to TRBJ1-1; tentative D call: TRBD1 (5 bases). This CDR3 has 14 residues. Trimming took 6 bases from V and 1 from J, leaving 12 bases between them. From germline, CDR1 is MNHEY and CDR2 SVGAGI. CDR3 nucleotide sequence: TGTGCCAGCAGATTGAGGGGCTCGAACACTGAAGCTTTCTTT. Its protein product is CASRLRGSNTEAFF.

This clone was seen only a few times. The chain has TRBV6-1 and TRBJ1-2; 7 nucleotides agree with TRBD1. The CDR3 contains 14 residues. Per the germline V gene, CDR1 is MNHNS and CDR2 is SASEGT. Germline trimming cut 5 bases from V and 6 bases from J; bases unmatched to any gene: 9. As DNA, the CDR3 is TGTGCCAGCAGTTCGCAGGGGGTGACCCATGGCTACACCTTC. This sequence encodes CASSSQGVTHGYTF.

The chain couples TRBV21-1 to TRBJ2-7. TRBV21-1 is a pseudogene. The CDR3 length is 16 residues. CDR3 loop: CASILRLPQVTYEQYF. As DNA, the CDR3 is TGTGCCAGCATCCTAAGGCTCCCACAAGTAACCTACGAGCAGTACTTC.

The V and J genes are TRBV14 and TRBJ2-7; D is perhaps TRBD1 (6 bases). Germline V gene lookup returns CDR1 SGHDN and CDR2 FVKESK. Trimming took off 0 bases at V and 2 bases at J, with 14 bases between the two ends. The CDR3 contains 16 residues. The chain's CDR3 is CASSQDRQGHAYEQYF. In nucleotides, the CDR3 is TGTGCCAGCAGCCAAGATCGGCAGGGACACGCCTACGAGCAGTACTTC.

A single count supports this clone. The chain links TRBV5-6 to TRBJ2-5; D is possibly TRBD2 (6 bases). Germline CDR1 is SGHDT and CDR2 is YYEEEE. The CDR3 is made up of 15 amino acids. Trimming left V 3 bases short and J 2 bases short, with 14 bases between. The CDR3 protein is CASSWRGSRQETQYF. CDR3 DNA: TGTGCCAGCAGCTGGAGGGGATCGCGACAAGAGACCCAGTACTTC.

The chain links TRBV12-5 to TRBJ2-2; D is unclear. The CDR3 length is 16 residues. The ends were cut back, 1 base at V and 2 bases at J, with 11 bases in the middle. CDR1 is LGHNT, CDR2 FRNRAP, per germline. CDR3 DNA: TGTGCTAGTGGTTTGGGAGCAGGTGACAACACCGGGGAGCTGTTTTTT. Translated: CASGLGAGDNTGELFF. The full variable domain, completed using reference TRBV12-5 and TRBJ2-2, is DARVTQTPRHKVTEMGQEVTMRCQPILGHNTVFWYRQTMMQGLELLAYFRNRAPLDDSGMPKDRFSAEMPDATLATLKIQPSEPRDSAVYFCASGLGAGDNTGELFFGEGSRLTVL.

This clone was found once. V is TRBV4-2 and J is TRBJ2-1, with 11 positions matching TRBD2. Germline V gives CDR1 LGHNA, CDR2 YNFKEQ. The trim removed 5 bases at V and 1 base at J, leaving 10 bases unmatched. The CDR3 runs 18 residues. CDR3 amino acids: CASSSDLSGGGSYNEQFF. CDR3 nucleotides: TGTGCCAGCAGCTCCGACCTTAGCGGGGGGGGATCCTACAATGAGCAGTTCTTC.

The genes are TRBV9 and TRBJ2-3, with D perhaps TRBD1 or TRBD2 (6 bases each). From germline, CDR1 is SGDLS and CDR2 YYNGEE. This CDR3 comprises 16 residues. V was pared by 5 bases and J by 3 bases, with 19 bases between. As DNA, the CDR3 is TGTGCCAGCAGTCGTAGAGGGGGGACTGTGACAGATACGCAGTATTTT. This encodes CASSRRGGTVTDTQYF.

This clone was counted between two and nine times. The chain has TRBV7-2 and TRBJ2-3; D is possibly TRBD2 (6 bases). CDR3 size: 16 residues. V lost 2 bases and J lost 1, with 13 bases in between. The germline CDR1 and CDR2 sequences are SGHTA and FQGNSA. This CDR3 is CASSLFGTGGTDTQYF. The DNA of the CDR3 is TGTGCCAGCAGCTTATTCGGGACGGGGGGCACAGATACGCAGTATTTT.